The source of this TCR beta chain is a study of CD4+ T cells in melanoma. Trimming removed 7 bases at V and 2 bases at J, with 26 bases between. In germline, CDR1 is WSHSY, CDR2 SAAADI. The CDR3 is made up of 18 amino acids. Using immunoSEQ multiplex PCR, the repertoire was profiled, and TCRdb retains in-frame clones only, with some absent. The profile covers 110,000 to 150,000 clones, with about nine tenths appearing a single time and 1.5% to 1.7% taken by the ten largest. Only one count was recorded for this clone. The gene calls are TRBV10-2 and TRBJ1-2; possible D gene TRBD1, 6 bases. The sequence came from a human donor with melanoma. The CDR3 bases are TGCGCCAGCATGGGATTTAGGGGCCGCAGTAGGGGGAACTATGGCTACACCTTC. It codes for CASMGFRGRSRGNYGYTF.